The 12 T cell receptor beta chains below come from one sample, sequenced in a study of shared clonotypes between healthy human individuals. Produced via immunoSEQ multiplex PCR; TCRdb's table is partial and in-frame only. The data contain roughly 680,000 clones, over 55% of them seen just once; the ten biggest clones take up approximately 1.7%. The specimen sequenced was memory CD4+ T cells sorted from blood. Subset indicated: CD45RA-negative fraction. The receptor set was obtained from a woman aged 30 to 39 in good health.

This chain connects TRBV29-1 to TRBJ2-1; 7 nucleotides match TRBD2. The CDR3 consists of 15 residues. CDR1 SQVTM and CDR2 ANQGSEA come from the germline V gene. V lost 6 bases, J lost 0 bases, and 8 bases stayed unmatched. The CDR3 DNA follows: TGCAGCGTCCGGACTAGTGGAGTCTCCTACAATGAGCAGTTCTTC. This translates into CSVRTSGVSYNEQFF.

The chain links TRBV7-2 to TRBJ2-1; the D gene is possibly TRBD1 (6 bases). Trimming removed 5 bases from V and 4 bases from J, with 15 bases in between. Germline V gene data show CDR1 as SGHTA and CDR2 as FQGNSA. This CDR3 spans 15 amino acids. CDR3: CASSPSGGRYNEQFF. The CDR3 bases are TGTGCCAGCAGCCCCAGTGGGGGCAGGTACAATGAGCAGTTCTTC.

CDR3 region: CAISEREGLAGDTQYF. The CDR3 region has the DNA TGTGCCATCAGTGAGCGGGAGGGCCTTGCGGGAGATACGCAGTATTTT. The chain combines TRBV10-3 with TRBJ2-3, with 8 bases that match TRBD2. The V and J ends lost 2 bases and 5 bases, in that order; junction bases with no gene match: 9. This CDR3 is 16 amino acids long. Per germline, CDR1 ENHRY and CDR2 SYGVKD.

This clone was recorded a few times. The CDR3 coding sequence is TGTGCCAGCAGTTCCCCGACATCGTACCAAGAGACCCAGTACTTC. Its protein is CASSSPTSYQETQYF. This sequence joins TRBV27 and TRBJ2-5; D gene unclear. V was shortened by 4 bases and J by 0 bases, with 12 bases between the two germline ends. Germline CDR1 MNHEY, CDR2 SMNVEV (reference sequence). This CDR3 has 15 residues.

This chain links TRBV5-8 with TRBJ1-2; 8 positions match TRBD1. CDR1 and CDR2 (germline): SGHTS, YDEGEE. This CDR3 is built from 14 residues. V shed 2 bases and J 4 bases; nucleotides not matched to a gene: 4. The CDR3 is CASSLRTGFYGYTF. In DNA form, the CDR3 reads TGTGCCAGCAGCTTAAGGACAGGGTTCTATGGCTACACCTTC.

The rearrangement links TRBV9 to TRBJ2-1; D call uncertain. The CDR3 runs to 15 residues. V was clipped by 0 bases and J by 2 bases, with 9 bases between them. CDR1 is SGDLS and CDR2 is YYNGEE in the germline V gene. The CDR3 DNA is TGTGCCAGCAGCGTAGGAATGCCAACCTACAATGAGCAGTTCTTC. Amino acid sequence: CASSVGMPTYNEQFF.

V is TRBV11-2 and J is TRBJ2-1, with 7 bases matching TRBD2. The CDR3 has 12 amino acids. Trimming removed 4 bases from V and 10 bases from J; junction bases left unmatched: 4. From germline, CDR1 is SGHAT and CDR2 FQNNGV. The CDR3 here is CASSYSGREQFF. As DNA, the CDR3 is TGTGCCAGCAGCTATAGCGGGCGGGAGCAGTTCTTC. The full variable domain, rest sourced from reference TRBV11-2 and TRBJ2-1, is EAGVAQSPRYKIIEKRQSVAFWCNPISGHATLYWYQQILGQGPKLLIQFQNNGVVDDSQLPKDRFSAERLKGVDSTLKIQPAKLEDSAVYLCASSYSGREQFFGPGTRLTVL.

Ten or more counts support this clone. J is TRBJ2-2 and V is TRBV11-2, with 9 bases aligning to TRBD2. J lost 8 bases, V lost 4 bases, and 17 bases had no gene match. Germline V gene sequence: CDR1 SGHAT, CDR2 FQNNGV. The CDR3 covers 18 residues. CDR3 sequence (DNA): TGTGCCAGCAGCTACCGGGGCGGTGGTAGCGGGAGTAGGGGGGAGCTGTTTTTT. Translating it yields CASSYRGGGSGSRGELFF.

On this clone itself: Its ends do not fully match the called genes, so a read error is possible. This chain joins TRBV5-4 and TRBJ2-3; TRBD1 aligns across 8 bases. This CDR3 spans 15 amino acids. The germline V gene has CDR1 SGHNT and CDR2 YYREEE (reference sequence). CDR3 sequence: CASRLDRAYSDTQYF. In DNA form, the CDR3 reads TGTGCCAGCAGGTTGGACAGGGCGTACTCAGATACGCAGTATTTT.

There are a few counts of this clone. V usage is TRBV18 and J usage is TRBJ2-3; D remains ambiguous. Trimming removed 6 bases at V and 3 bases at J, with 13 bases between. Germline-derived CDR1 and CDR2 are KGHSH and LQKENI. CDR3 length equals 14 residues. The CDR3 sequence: CASSPPGNTDTQYF. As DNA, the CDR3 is TGTGCCAGCTCCCCGCCCGGTAATACAGATACGCAGTATTTT.

The CDR3 DNA reads TGTGCCAGCAGTTTAGGGGCAGACCTGGCTGGGGAGCTGTTTTTT. Its protein product is CASSLGADLAGELFF. The chain combines TRBV28 with TRBJ2-2, with D perhaps TRBD1 (5 bases). Trimming shortened V by 2 bases and J by 8 bases, and 15 bases separated the two germline ends. Germline lookup yields CDR1 MDHEN and CDR2 SYDVKM. The CDR3 runs 15 residues.

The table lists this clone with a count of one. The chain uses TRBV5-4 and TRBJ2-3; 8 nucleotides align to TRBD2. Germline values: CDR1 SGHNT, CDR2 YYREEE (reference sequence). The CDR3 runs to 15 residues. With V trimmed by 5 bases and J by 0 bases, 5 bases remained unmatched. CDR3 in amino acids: CASRTTSGSTDTQYF. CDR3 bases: TGTGCCAGCAGAACTACTAGCGGTAGCACAGATACGCAGTATTTT.